The 2 T cell receptor beta chains below were found in one sample sequenced in a study of blood T cell repertoires in COVID-19. Sequencing used immunoSEQ multiplex PCR; TCRdb keeps in-frame clones, though not all of them. Here the sample spans 310,000 or so clones, 90% being singletons. Sequenced material: PBMCs or T cells enriched from blood (not recorded which). All receptors derive from a woman aged 18-29 years with acute COVID-19.

The V call is TRBV7-2, the J call TRBJ1-6; D call uncertain. The germline V and J ends were trimmed by 4 bases and 6 bases, with 10 bases remaining between them. CDR3 length: 14 amino acids. Germline-derived CDR1 and CDR2 are SGHTA and FQGNSA. The CDR3: CASSSHHSNSPLHF. Written as DNA, the CDR3 is TGTGCCAGCAGCTCGCACCACAGTAATTCACCCCTCCACTTT.

The J gene is TRBJ1-5, the V gene TRBV27; TRBD1 matches at 12 bases. With 6 bases clipped from V and 8 bases from J, the junction kept 17 bases outside the gene matches. The length of the CDR3 is 18 residues. Germline V lookup: CDR1 MNHEY, CDR2 SMNVEV (reference sequence). The CDR3 DNA reads as TGTGCCAGCAGACCGATAGCCGGGACAGGGGGCTTAAGGGAGCCCCAGCATTTT. Its translation is CASRPIAGTGGLREPQHF.